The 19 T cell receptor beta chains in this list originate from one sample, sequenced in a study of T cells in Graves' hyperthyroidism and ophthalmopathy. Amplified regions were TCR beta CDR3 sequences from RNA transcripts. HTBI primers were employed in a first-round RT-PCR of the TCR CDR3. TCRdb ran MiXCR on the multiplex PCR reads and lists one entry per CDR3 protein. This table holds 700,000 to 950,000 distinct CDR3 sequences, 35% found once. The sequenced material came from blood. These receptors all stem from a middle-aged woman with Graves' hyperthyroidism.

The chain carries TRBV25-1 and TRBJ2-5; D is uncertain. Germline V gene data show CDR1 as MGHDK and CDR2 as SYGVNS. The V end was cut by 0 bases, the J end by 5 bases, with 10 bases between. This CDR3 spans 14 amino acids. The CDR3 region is CASSEYLMRETQYF. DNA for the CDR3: TGTGCCAGCAGTGAATATTTGATGCGGGAGACCCAGTACTTC.

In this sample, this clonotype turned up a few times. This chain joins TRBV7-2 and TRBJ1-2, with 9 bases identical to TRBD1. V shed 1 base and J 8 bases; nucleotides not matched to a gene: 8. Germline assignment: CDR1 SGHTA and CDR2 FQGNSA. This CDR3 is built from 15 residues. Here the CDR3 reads CASSLEQGALKGYTF. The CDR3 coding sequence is TGTGCCAGCAGCTTAGAACAGGGGGCCTTAAAAGGCTACACCTTC.

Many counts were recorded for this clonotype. The CDR3, as DNA: TGTGCCATCAGTGAGTCGGGCTTGGGGACGGGGAGTTCACCCCTCCACTTT. It is translated as CAISESGLGTGSSPLHF. The rearrangement uses TRBV10-3 and TRBJ1-6, with a tentative D call TRBD1 (5 bases). Trimming left V 0 bases short and J 9 bases short, with 18 bases between. The CDR3 is 17 residues long. Germline assignment: CDR1 ENHRY and CDR2 SYGVKD.

The CDR3, as DNA: TGCGCCAGCAGCCAAGGGGGAAGGTTGTACGAGCAGTACTTC. It codes for CASSQGGRLYEQYF. The chain employs TRBV4-3 and TRBJ2-7, with unresolved D. Trimming took 1 base from V and 4 from J, leaving 11 bases between them. Germline lookup yields CDR1 LGHNA and CDR2 YSLEER. CDR3 length: 14 amino acids.

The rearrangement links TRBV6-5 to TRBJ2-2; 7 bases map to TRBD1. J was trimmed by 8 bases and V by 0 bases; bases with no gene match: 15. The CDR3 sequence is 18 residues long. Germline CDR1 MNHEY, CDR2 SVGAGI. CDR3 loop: CASSYSTTGLRLSGELFF. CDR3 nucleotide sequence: TGTGCCAGCAGTTACTCTACGACAGGGTTGAGGTTGTCGGGGGAGCTGTTTTTT.

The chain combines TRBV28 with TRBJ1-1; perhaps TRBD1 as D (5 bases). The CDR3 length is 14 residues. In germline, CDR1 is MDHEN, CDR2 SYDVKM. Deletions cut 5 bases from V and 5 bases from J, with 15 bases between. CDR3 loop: CASSLTRGRTEAFF. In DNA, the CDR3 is TGTGCCAGCAGTCTTACGAGGGGAAGGACTGAAGCTTTCTTT.

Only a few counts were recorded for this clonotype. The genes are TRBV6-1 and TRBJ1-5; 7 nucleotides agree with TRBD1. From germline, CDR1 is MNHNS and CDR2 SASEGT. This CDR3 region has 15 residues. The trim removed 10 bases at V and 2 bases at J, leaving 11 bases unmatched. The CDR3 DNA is TGTGCCAACCCAACAGGGGAAAGTGGCAATCAGCCCCAGCATTTT. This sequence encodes CANPTGESGNQPQHF.

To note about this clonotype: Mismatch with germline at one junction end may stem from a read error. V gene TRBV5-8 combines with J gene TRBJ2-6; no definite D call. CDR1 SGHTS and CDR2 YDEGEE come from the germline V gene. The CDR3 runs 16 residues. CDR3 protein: CASSHGRATGANVLTF. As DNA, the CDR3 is TGCGCCAGCAGCCACGGTAGAGCGACTGGGGCCAACGTCCTGACTTTC.

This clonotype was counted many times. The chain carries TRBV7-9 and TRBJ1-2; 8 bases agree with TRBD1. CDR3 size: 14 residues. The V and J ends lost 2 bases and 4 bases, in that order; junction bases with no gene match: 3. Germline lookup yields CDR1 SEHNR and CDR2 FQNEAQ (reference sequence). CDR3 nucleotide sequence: TGTGCCAGCAGCTTATTAACAGGGGGCTATGGCTACACCTTC. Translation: CASSLLTGGYGYTF.

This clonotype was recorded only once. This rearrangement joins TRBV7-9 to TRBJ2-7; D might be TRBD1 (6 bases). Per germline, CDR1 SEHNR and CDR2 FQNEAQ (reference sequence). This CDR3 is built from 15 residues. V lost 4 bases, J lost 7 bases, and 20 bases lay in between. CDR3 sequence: CASSSQGSPNNEQYF. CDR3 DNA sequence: TGTGCCAGCAGCTCCCAGGGGTCACCAAACAATGAGCAGTACTTC. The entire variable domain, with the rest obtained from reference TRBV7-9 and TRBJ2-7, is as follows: DTGVSQNPRHKITKRGQNVTFRCDPISEHNRLYWYRQTLGQGPEFLTYFQNEAQLEKSRLLSDRFSAERPKGSFSTLEIQRTEQGDSAMYLCASSSQGSPNNEQYFGPGTRLTVT.

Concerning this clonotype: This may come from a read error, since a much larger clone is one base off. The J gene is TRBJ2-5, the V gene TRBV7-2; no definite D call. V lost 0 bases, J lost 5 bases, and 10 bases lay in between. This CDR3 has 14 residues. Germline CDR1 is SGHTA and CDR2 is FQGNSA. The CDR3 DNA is TGTGCCAGCAGCTTAGCGGTGGATGGGGAGACCCAGTACTTC. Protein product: CASSLAVDGETQYF.

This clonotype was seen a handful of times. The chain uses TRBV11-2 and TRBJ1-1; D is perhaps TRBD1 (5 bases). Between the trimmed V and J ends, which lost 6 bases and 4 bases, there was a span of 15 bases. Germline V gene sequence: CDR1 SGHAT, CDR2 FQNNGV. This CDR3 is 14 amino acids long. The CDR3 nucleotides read TGTGCCAGCAGTACTAACTTGGGGGGCACTGAAGCTTTCTTT. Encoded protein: CASSTNLGGTEAFF. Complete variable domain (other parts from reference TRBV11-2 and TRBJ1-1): EAGVAQSPRYKIIEKRQSVAFWCNPISGHATLYWYQQILGQGPKLLIQFQNNGVVDDSQLPKDRFSAERLKGVDSTLKIQPAKLEDSAVYLCASSTNLGGTEAFFGQGTRLTVV.

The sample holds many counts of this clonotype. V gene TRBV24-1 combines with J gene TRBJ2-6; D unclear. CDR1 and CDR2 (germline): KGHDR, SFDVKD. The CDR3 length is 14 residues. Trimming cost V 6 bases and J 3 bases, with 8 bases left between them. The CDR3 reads CATSSTGGANVLTF. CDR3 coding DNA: TGTGCCACCAGTTCAACCGGTGGGGCCAACGTCCTGACTTTC.

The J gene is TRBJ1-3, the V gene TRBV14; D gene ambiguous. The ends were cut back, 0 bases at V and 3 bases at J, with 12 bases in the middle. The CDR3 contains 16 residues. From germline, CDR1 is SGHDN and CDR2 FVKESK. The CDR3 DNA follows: TGTGCCAGCAGCCAAGATGCAGTTGCTTTTGGAAACACCATATATTTT. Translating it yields CASSQDAVAFGNTIYF.

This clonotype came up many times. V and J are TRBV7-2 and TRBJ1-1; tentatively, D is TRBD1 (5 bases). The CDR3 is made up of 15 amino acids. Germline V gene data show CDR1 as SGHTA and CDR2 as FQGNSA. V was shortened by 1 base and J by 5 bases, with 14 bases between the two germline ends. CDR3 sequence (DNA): TGTGCCAGCAGCTTAGTCGGGGGTGAAACGACTGAAGCTTTCTTT. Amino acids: CASSLVGGETTEAFF.

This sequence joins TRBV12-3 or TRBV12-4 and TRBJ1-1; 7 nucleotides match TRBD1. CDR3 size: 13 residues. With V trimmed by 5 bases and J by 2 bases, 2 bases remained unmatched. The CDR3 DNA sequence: TGTGCCAGCAGTGAGGGGGCCAACACTGAAGCTTTCTTT. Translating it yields CASSEGANTEAFF.

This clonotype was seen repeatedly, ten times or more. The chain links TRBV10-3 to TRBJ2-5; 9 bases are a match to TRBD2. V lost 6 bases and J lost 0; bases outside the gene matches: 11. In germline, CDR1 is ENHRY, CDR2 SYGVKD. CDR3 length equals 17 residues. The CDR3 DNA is TGTGCCATCAGAGGTTCTTCTAGCGGGATGTACCAAGAGACCCAGTACTTC. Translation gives CAIRGSSSGMYQETQYF.

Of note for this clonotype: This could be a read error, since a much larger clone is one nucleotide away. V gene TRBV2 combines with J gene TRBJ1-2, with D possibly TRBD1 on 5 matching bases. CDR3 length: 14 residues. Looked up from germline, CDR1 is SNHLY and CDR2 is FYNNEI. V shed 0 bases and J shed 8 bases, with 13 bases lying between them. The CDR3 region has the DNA TGTGCCAGCAGTGAAGCGGCAGGGCTGGGAGGCTACACCTTC. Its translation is CASSEAAGLGGYTF.

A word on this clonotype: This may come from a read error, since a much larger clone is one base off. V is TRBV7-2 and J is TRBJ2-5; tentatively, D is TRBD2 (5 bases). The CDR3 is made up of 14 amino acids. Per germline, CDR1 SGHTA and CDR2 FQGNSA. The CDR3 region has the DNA TGTGCCAGCAGATTAGCGAGCAAACAAGAGACCCAGTACTTC. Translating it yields CASRLASKQETQYF.